Listed below are T cell receptor beta chains from one sample, sequenced in a study of OX40 agonist ivuxolimab in advanced cancers. TCRdb's copy holds only in-frame clones and misses some; the assay was immunoSEQ multiplex PCR. This table has 80,000 to 100,000 clones, about 91% appearing once. The source material was CD4+ or CD8+ T cells sorted from blood, sampled in a trial of the OX40 agonist ivuxolimab. The receptors here all came from an adult with an advanced solid tumor such as melanoma, head and neck, liver or kidney cancer. The CDR3 runs from the conserved cysteine through the conserved F or W. Clone size appears in some rows only: once, few, many, or a class for an expanded clone.

V	size	J	CDR3
TRBV9	.	TRBJ1-5	CASSATGSSNQPQHF
TRBV7-9	.	TRBJ1-1	CASSLMVGDTEAFF
TRBV11-2	.	TRBJ2-7	CASTSPTGGAGEQYF
TRBV4-1	.	TRBJ1-2	CASSDRARGYGYTF
TRBV10-3	.	TRBJ2-5	CAIRETSGGAAETQYF
TRBV6-9	.	TRBJ1-2	CASSYSRRGGGYTF
TRBV7-2	.	TRBJ2-3	CASSLGGRGTDTQYF
TRBV6-6	.	TRBJ2-5	CASSSSRGGETQYF
TRBV4-2	.	TRBJ1-1	CAFRGNTEAFF
TRBV5-1	.	TRBJ1-4	CASSLATNEKLFF
TRBV30	.	TRBJ1-2	CAWSVGHKDFGYTF
TRBV5-6	.	TRBJ1-5	CASSLAGMGSRQPQHF
TRBV2	.	TRBJ2-7	CASSGLARYEQYF
TRBV30	.	TRBJ1-2	CAWSVTGDGYTF
TRBV18	.	TRBJ1-1	CASSTAGGRAEAFF
TRBV6-1	.	TRBJ2-1	CASSDSASYYNEQFF
TRBV27	.	TRBJ1-1	CASSQFRGNTEAFF
TRBV7-3	.	TRBJ2-1	CASSLGMTGMDNEQFF
TRBV28	.	TRBJ1-1	CASTELAGLINTEAFF
TRBV7-9	.	TRBJ2-4	CASSLGQYRGNIQYF
TRBV4-2	.	TRBJ2-1	CASSQVGGGGYNEQFF
TRBV27	.	TRBJ2-3	CASRPWDPSTDTQYF
TRBV9	.	TRBJ1-3	CASSPGTGNTIYF
TRBV9	.	TRBJ2-5	CASSEGPGTSGRRETQYF
TRBV27	.	TRBJ1-6	CASSAPRTGSFSPLHF
TRBV30	.	TRBJ1-4	CAWSVVGTNEKLFF
TRBV27	.	TRBJ1-1	CASSLRGHQNTEAFF
TRBV5-1	.	TRBJ2-3	CASSSGTSVTDTQYF
TRBV6-5	.	TRBJ2-3	CASSYSYTDTQYF
TRBV30	.	TRBJ2-3	CAWIRTGLSTDTQYF
TRBV23-1	.	TRBJ2-7	CASSRAYEQYF
TRBV7-9	.	TRBJ1-5	CASSLGRDSGNQPQHF
TRBV30	.	TRBJ2-7	CAWKGFTYEQYF
TRBV11-3	.	TRBJ2-1	CASSFTGVGGSEQFF
TRBV7-3	.	TRBJ1-1	CASSLGVGNGEAFF
TRBV6-1	.	TRBJ2-3	CASSENRGFGTDTQYF
TRBV7-9	once	TRBJ1-2	CASSFLGGGYGNYGYTF
TRBV6-5	.	TRBJ2-7	CASSLLGGREQYF
TRBV30	.	TRBJ2-7	CAWGRSFYEQYF
TRBV19	.	TRBJ1-3	CASGTGLSGNTIYF
TRBV7-2	.	TRBJ2-7	CASTRGGFSYEQYF
TRBV6-5	.	TRBJ1-1	CASSSGGSPEAFF
TRBV5-4	.	TRBJ2-7	CASSSRLAGTYEQYF
TRBV9	.	TRBJ1-2	CASSVGWGQLDGYTF